This TCR beta chain appears in the sequencing data of a study of Graves' ophthalmopathy and Graves' hyperthyroidism. General study results and limits: Blood also carried most expanded thyroid clonotypes exceeding 0.001 frequency. Ophthalmopathy progression predictions by the model showed around 72% specificity and approximately 71% sensitivity.

In donors with ophthalmopathy, activity was moderate-to-severe, with CAS ≥3, NOSPECS ≥4 and duration under 3 months. From fresh peripheral blood, 10 ml in volume, the PBMCs were obtained. Scientists amplified the TCR beta CDR3 regions from RNA transcripts. HTBI primers were employed in first-round RT-PCR, then a second-round multiplex PCR followed. From the multiplex PCR reads, TCRdb called clonotypes with MiXCR, one entry per CDR3 protein. The sample has around 600,000 distinct CDR3 sequences, 35% to 50% seen once. With regard to this clonotype: Its antigen is still unknown. A much more abundant neighbour one base away suggests this may be a read error.

The sequence was obtained from an adult man with Graves' ophthalmopathy. Material for sequencing was peripheral blood.

The CDR3 spells CASRAGQNSNQPQHF. The CDR3 region has the DNA TGTGCCAGCAGGGCGGGACAAAATAGCAATCAGCCCCAGCATTTT. V gene TRBV6-1 combines with J gene TRBJ1-5, with D possibly TRBD1 on 6 matching bases. Between the trimmed V and J ends, which lost 6 bases and 0 bases, there was a span of 12 bases. CDR3 length equals 15 residues. The germline V gene encodes CDR1 MNHNS and CDR2 SASEGT.